Listed here are 31 T cell receptor beta chains from one sample, sequenced in a study of cytomegalovirus exposure and HLA in healthy donors. Primers included in the PCR were 60 Vbeta and 13 Jbeta primers. Sequencing was performed with immunoSEQ multiplex PCR; in TCRdb, only in-frame clones are kept and a portion is missing. The profile covers 150,000 to 200,000 clones, with roughly 77% appearing a single time and roughly 1.6% taken by the ten largest. Sequencing was performed on PBMCs. The receptors originated from a woman aged 45-60 years in good health and CMV-seronegative.

This clone was observed a few times. The chain has TRBV6-1 and TRBJ2-5; the D gene is possibly TRBD1 (5 bases). Germline lookup yields CDR1 MNHNS and CDR2 SASEGT. The length of the CDR3 is 15 residues. V lost 2 bases and J 5 bases, leaving 15 bases between the germline ends. The CDR3: CASSERAGSGETQYF. DNA for the CDR3: TGTGCCAGCAGTGAACGGGCAGGGTCTGGGGAGACCCAGTACTTC.

This chain links TRBV6-6 with TRBJ1-4; 12 bases are a match to TRBD1. Germline lookup yields CDR1 MNHNY and CDR2 SVGAGI (reference sequence). The CDR3 has 14 amino acids. After removal of 5 bases from V and 7 bases from J, the junction contained 2 bases not matched to a gene. The CDR3 loop reads CASSGDRGREKLFF. In DNA form, the CDR3 reads TGTGCCAGCAGTGGGGACAGGGGGCGTGAAAAACTGTTTTTT.

This clone has just a few counts. The chain has TRBV5-1 and TRBJ1-1; D is ambiguous. The V gene lost 1 base and the J gene lost 8 bases, with 12 bases spanning the gap. This CDR3 has 13 residues. Germline assignment: CDR1 SGHRS and CDR2 YFSETQ. CDR3 nucleotides: TGCGCCAGCAGCTTGAGGGTAGGAGGGGAAGCTTTCTTT. It codes for CASSLRVGGEAFF.

This clone was detected a few times. The gene calls are TRBV27 and TRBJ1-1, with a weak D call TRBD1 (5 bases). This CDR3 comprises 12 residues. The ends were cut back, 8 bases at V and 7 bases at J, with 14 bases in the middle. Germline-derived CDR1 and CDR2 are MNHEY and SMNVEV (reference sequence). CDR3 protein: CASVYPGGEAFF. As DNA, the CDR3 is TGTGCCAGCGTCTACCCGGGGGGTGAAGCTTTCTTT.

The J gene is TRBJ2-7, the V gene TRBV7-2; 11 positions match TRBD2. Germline lookup yields CDR1 SGHTA and CDR2 FQGNSA. V was pared by 1 base and J by 2 bases, with 7 bases of the junction left unmatched. The CDR3 loop spans 17 amino acids. CDR3 amino acids: CASSLVFSGGGTYEQYF. The CDR3, as DNA: TGTGCCAGCAGCTTAGTCTTTAGCGGGGGGGGTACCTACGAGCAGTACTTC. Variable domain in full (rest from reference TRBV7-2 and TRBJ2-7): GAGVSQSPSNKVTEKGKDVELRCDPISGHTALYWYRQSLGQGLEFLIYFQGNSAPDKSGLPSDRFSAERTGGSVSTLTIQRTQQEDSAVYLCASSLVFSGGGTYEQYFGPGTRLTVT.

V and J are TRBV11-1 and TRBJ2-2, with TRBD1 matching 7 bases. With V trimmed by 10 bases and J by 0 bases, 5 bases remained unmatched. The V gene's germline CDR1 is SGHAT and CDR2 FQDESV (reference sequence). The CDR3 has 14 amino acids. CDR3: CATLDRTNTGELFF. The DNA of the CDR3 is TGTGCCACCTTGGACAGGACGAACACCGGGGAGCTGTTTTTT.

The chain joins TRBV9 to TRBJ1-3; TRBD1 is a possible D gene (5 bases). The ends were cut back, 2 bases at V and 0 bases at J, with 9 bases in the middle. Per the germline V gene, CDR1 is SGDLS and CDR2 is YYNGEE. The CDR3 sequence is 15 residues long. DNA for the CDR3: TGTGCCAGCAGCGTTACAGGAGACTCTGGAAACACCATATATTTT. It is translated as CASSVTGDSGNTIYF. Based on the CDR3 plus reference TRBV9 and TRBJ1-3, the full variable domain is DSGVTQTPKHLITATGQRVTLRCSPRSGDLSVYWYQQSLDQGLQFLIQYYNGEERAKGNILERFSAQQFPDLHSELNLSSLELGDSALYFCASSVTGDSGNTIYFGEGSWLTVV.

This clone was counted a few times. The chain employs TRBV5-3 and TRBJ1-1; D not resolved. TRBV5-3 carries the ORF label, with uncertain function. Deletions cut 0 bases from V and 10 bases from J, with 7 bases between. The CDR3 runs 11 residues. In DNA, the CDR3 is TGTGCCAGAAGCTTGGCCTCGGGAGCTTTCTTT. Its protein product is CARSLASGAFF.

In DNA form, the CDR3 reads TGTGCCAGCAGCTTTTACCGGGTCAGCTCTGGAAACACCATATATTTT. Amino acid sequence: CASSFYRVSSGNTIYF. The chain couples TRBV7-9 to TRBJ1-3, with D unclear. The V and J ends lost 3 bases and 0 bases respectively, with 12 bases between them. CDR1 and CDR2 (germline): SEHNR, FQNEAQ (reference sequence). This CDR3 spans 16 amino acids.

V and J are TRBV18 and TRBJ1-1; D remains ambiguous. V was shortened by 3 bases and J by 4 bases, with 9 bases between the two germline ends. CDR3 size: 13 residues. Germline V CDR1 and CDR2: KGHSH, LQKENI. DNA for the CDR3: TGTGCCAGCTCACCGAGGGTGGCCACTGAAGCTTTCTTT. This sequence encodes CASSPRVATEAFF.

The chain employs TRBV5-6 and TRBJ1-2; 8 bases align to TRBD1. The CDR3 spans 16 residues. The junction had 13 bases not matched to a gene; V was cut back by 1 base and J by 8 bases. The germline V gene has CDR1 SGHDT and CDR2 YYEEEE. DNA of the CDR3: TGTGCCAGCAGCTTGAGTGGCCAGGGGGCGCGGCGAGGCTACACCTTC. Protein product: CASSLSGQGARRGYTF.

The chain combines TRBV7-2 with TRBJ2-4, with 11 bases identical to TRBD2. The germline CDR1 and CDR2 sequences are SGHTA and FQGNSA. The CDR3 runs 13 residues. V gave up 5 bases and J gave up 9 bases; unmatched junction bases: 3. CDR3 nucleotide sequence: TGTGCCAGCAGCCGAACTAGCGGGGGCATTCAGTACTTC. Translated, it gives CASSRTSGGIQYF.

The V call is TRBV29-1, the J call TRBJ2-5, with D unclear. The CDR3 sequence is 13 residues long. V gave up 5 bases and J gave up 5 bases, with 15 bases separating them. From germline, CDR1 is SQVTM and CDR2 ANQGSEA. The DNA of the CDR3 is TGCAGCGTTCCCAAGGAGCCTTGGGAGACCCAGTACTTC. It yields the protein CSVPKEPWETQYF.

V usage is TRBV7-8 and J usage is TRBJ2-1, with 7 positions matching TRBD1. The CDR3 is made up of 16 amino acids. Germline V gene sequence: CDR1 SGHVS, CDR2 FQNEAQ. V gave up 5 bases and J gave up 7 bases; unmatched junction bases: 14. CDR3: CASSRAPDRTLNEQFF. The DNA of the CDR3 is TGTGCCAGCAGCCGAGCCCCGGACAGGACGTTGAATGAGCAGTTCTTC.

Only a few counts were recorded for this clone. V gene TRBV21-1 combines with J gene TRBJ1-4; whether TRBD1, the table's D call, matches the DNA was not checked. TRBV21-1 is a documented pseudogene. The CDR3 consists of 15 residues. CDR3: CASSKGQGMLEKLFF. CDR3 in DNA: TGTGCCAGCAGCAAGGGACAGGGGATGTTGGAAAAACTGTTTTTT.

The chain uses TRBV7-9 and TRBJ2-1, with a weak D call TRBD1 (6 bases). Germline CDR1 and CDR2: SEHNR and FQNEAQ (reference sequence). The CDR3 has 16 amino acids. V was trimmed by 3 bases and J by 1 base, leaving 13 bases between them. In nucleotides, the CDR3 is TGTGCCAGCAGCTTGGGACACGCCTTATCCTACAATGAGCAGTTCTTC. Translating it yields CASSLGHALSYNEQFF.

Comment on this clone: This same CDR3 is encoded by further DNA sequences in the sample. The chain recombines TRBV5-4 with TRBJ2-7; 8 bases fit TRBD1. Trimming took 4 bases from V and 4 from J; bases not matched to a gene: 7. Germline CDR1 reads SGHNT; CDR2 reads YYREEE (reference sequence). The CDR3 is 14 amino acids. CDR3 region: CASSPGQGGYEQYF. The CDR3 DNA reads TGTGCCAGCAGCCCCGGACAGGGTGGATACGAGCAGTACTTC.

The chain combines TRBV4-1 with TRBJ1-2, with 9 bases identical to TRBD1. The V gene's germline CDR1 is MGHRA and CDR2 YSYEKL. V lost 1 base, J lost 1 base, and 4 bases stayed unmatched. The CDR3 runs 16 residues. The CDR3 here is CASSQAGTGRNYGYTF. For the CDR3, the DNA is TGCGCCAGCAGCCAAGCCGGGACAGGGCGTAACTATGGCTACACCTTC.

This sequence joins TRBV29-1 and TRBJ2-3, with 11 nucleotides matching TRBD2. Losses at the gene ends were 2 bases for V and 0 bases for J; bases not matched to a gene: 1. This CDR3 is built from 15 residues. Germline V gives CDR1 SQVTM, CDR2 ANQGSEA. The CDR3 reads CSVELAGGSTDTQYF. The CDR3 nucleotides are TGCAGCGTTGAACTAGCGGGGGGAAGCACAGATACGCAGTATTTT.

Points on this clone: Different DNA sequences within this sample yield the same CDR3. The V gene is TRBV19, the J gene TRBJ1-1; tentatively, D is TRBD1 (5 bases). Trimming removed 3 bases from V and 2 bases from J, with 7 bases in between. CDR1 and CDR2 (germline): LNHDA, SQIVND (reference sequence). CDR3 length equals 13 residues. The CDR3 loop is CASSIGGNTEAFF. CDR3 bases: TGTGCCAGTAGTATCGGGGGTAACACTGAAGCTTTCTTT.

The chain carries TRBV7-2 and TRBJ1-2; D remains unclear. The length of the CDR3 is 13 residues. Germline V CDR1 and CDR2: SGHTA, FQGNSA. V lost 6 bases to trimming and J lost 8 bases, with 16 bases between them. The CDR3 is CASSLSNLVGYTF. In nucleotides, the CDR3 is TGTGCCAGCAGTCTCAGTAATTTGGTAGGCTACACCTTC.

This clone was detected once. This chain links TRBV5-4 with TRBJ2-5; TRBD1 matches at 9 bases. CDR3 length equals 16 residues. Trimming took 0 bases from V and 3 from J; bases not matched to a gene: 6. The V gene's germline CDR1 is SGHNT and CDR2 YYREEE (reference sequence). The CDR3 bases are TGTGCCAGCAGCTTGGAGGGACAGGGCACTGAAGAGACCCAGTACTTC. Amino acid sequence: CASSLEGQGTEETQYF.

V gene TRBV27 combines with J gene TRBJ1-2; D is perhaps TRBD1 (6 bases). The CDR3 consists of 13 residues. CDR1 MNHEY and CDR2 SMNVEV come from the germline V gene (reference sequence). With 0 bases removed from V and 8 bases from J, the gap between germline ends came to 10 bases. The CDR3 loop reads CASSLSPGAGYTF. Written as DNA, the CDR3 is TGTGCCAGCAGTTTATCACCAGGGGCGGGCTACACCTTC.

The chain combines TRBV9 with TRBJ2-1; TRBD2 matches at 9 bases. The germline CDR1 and CDR2 sequences are SGDLS and YYNGEE. This CDR3 region has 16 residues. V gave up 3 bases and J gave up 0 bases; unmatched junction bases: 4. The CDR3 bases are TGTGCCAGCAGCGACCTAGCGGGGAGCTCCTACAATGAGCAGTTCTTC. Its protein product is CASSDLAGSSYNEQFF. The complete variable domain, with remaining parts taken from reference TRBV9 and TRBJ2-1, reads DSGVTQTPKHLITATGQRVTLRCSPRSGDLSVYWYQQSLDQGLQFLIQYYNGEERAKGNILERFSAQQFPDLHSELNLSSLELGDSALYFCASSDLAGSSYNEQFFGPGTRLTVL.

This clone showed up just a few times. This chain connects TRBV13 to TRBJ2-7; TRBD1 matches 8 bases. V lost 4 bases and J lost 3; bases outside the gene matches: 8. Germline CDR1 PRHDT, CDR2 FYEKMQ (reference sequence). The CDR3 spans 15 residues. The CDR3 DNA sequence: TGTGCCAGCAGCTCCTCGGGACAGGTCCACTACGAGCAGTACTTC. Translating gives CASSSSGQVHYEQYF.

The chain couples TRBV28 to TRBJ2-3, with D tentatively TRBD2 (6 bases). The CDR3 totals 17 residues. CDR1 MDHEN and CDR2 SYDVKM come from the germline V gene. V was pared by 4 bases and J by 2 bases, with 19 bases between. The CDR3 sequence is CASSWTKRLGNTDTQYF. The CDR3 DNA reads TGTGCCAGCAGTTGGACTAAGCGCCTAGGAAACACAGATACGCAGTATTTT.

The rearrangement joins TRBV7-3 to TRBJ2-1, with D perhaps matching TRBD2 (5 bases). The CDR3 has 15 residues. V was trimmed by 6 bases and J by 5 bases, leaving 17 bases between them. Germline CDR1 SGHTA, CDR2 FQGTGA. The CDR3 region is CASRAPGGFHNEQFF. The CDR3 DNA sequence: TGTGCCAGCAGGGCCCCTGGAGGCTTCCACAATGAGCAGTTCTTC.

This clone was picked up one time. The J gene is TRBJ2-7, the V gene TRBV18; 8 nucleotides align to TRBD1. The CDR3 has 14 residues. After removal of 2 bases from V and 6 bases from J, the junction contained 6 bases not matched to a gene. The germline V gene has CDR1 KGHSH and CDR2 LQKENI. This chain's CDR3 is CASSPDRGKGEQYF. Here the CDR3 DNA reads TGTGCCAGCTCACCAGACAGGGGAAAGGGCGAGCAGTACTTC.

V and J are TRBV7-2 and TRBJ2-5; 8 nucleotides agree with TRBD2. The CDR3 is 17 amino acids. J was trimmed by 2 bases and V by 3 bases; bases with no gene match: 11. Germline CDR1 SGHTA, CDR2 FQGNSA. CDR3: CASSFRTSLTDQETQYF. CDR3 nucleotides: TGTGCCAGCAGCTTTCGGACTAGCCTTACAGATCAAGAGACCCAGTACTTC.

There are a few counts of this clone. This chain uses TRBV7-2 with TRBJ1-3; no clear D gene. From germline, CDR1 is SGHTA and CDR2 FQGNSA. Between the trimmed V and J ends, which lost 2 bases and 0 bases, there was a span of 11 bases. This CDR3 region has 16 residues. The CDR3 sequence is CASSLTPGGSGNTIYF. CDR3 bases: TGTGCCAGCAGCTTAACCCCGGGAGGCTCTGGAAACACCATATATTTT.

J is TRBJ1-5 and V is TRBV7-9, with D possibly matching TRBD1 (5 bases). The CDR3 length is 15 residues. Trimming left V 4 bases short and J 2 bases short, with 12 bases between. Per the germline V gene, CDR1 is SEHNR and CDR2 is FQNEAQ (reference sequence). The CDR3 is CASSWGGGGNQPQHF. The CDR3 DNA sequence: TGTGCCAGCAGCTGGGGGGGAGGGGGCAATCAGCCCCAGCATTTT.